These 3 T cell receptor beta chains were sequenced from one sample in a study of patients and donors after allogeneic stem cell transplantation. TCRdb itself ran the RT-PCR reads through MiXCR, one entry per CDR3 protein. The sample consists of some 2,000 distinct CDR3 sequences, about 31% of them appearing once. Sequenced: blood, either unsorted or a sorted T cell fraction (not recorded which). The receptors derive from a human donor who was either an allogeneic HSCT recipient or a stem cell or donor lymphocyte infusion donor (not recorded which). It is not recorded whose cells these are; they may come from a transplant donor.

This clonotype showed up just a few times. The J gene is TRBJ2-2, the V gene TRBV4-3; 8 bases map to TRBD2. The V segment lost 0 bases and the J segment 7 bases; nucleotides outside the gene matches: 7. The CDR3 is made up of 16 amino acids. The germline gives CDR1 LGHNA, CDR2 YSLEER. CDR3 region: CASSQELAGGDGELFF. CDR3 in DNA: TGCGCCAGCAGCCAAGAACTCGCGGGGGGCGACGGGGAGCTGTTTTTT.

This chain connects TRBV7-2 to TRBJ2-7; 9 bases fit TRBD1. With V trimmed by 4 bases and J by 6 bases, 7 bases remained unmatched. Germline-derived CDR1 and CDR2 are SGHTA and FQGNSA. This CDR3 has 14 residues. The CDR3 here is CASSYTGTGFEQYF. In DNA form, the CDR3 reads TGTGCCAGCAGCTACACCGGGACAGGGTTCGAGCAGTACTTC.

This chain connects TRBV7-6 to TRBJ1-3; no reliable D call. Germline assignment: CDR1 SGHVS and CDR2 FNYEAQ. CDR3 length: 15 amino acids. Trimming stripped 2 bases from V and 1 base from J, with 9 bases between. This chain's CDR3 is CASSLSAQSGNTIYF. The CDR3 nucleotides read TGTGCCAGCAGCTTAAGCGCTCAATCTGGAAACACCATATATTTT.